This T cell receptor beta chain was identified in a study of technical replicates of blood from several donors. Produced via immunoSEQ multiplex PCR; TCRdb's table is partial and in-frame only. The profile shows about 17,000 clones, over 75% of them singletons. Germline values: CDR1 SGDLS, CDR2 YYNGEE. This CDR3 contains 14 residues. V gave up 3 bases and J gave up 5 bases; unmatched junction bases: 5. The sample was PBMCs. The gene calls are TRBV9 and TRBJ2-5; 9 nucleotides match TRBD2. The TCR originated in a human donor in good health. Some clones in this sample may be carry-over from other donors' samples. This CDR3 is CASSGTSVGETQYF. For the CDR3, the DNA is TGTGCCAGCAGCGGGACTAGCGTGGGGGAGACCCAGTACTTC.